These 2 T cell receptor beta chains share one sample of origin, sequenced in a study of blood T cell repertoires in COVID-19. This table comes from immunoSEQ multiplex PCR, and its TCRdb copy is limited to in-frame clones, with some not included. The data show 400,000 to 450,000 clones, with over 75% seen just once and under 2% held by the top ten. The specimen sequenced was peripheral blood. Receptor source: a woman aged 40 to 50 with COVID-19, enrolled during active disease.

This clone was detected once. The chain has TRBV5-1 and TRBJ2-7, with 7 bases that match TRBD1. After removal of 7 bases from V and 2 bases from J, the junction contained 6 bases not matched to a gene. The germline V gene has CDR1 SGHRS and CDR2 YFSETQ. The CDR3 sequence is 13 residues long. CDR3 in amino acids: CASRVQGAYEQYF. In nucleotides, the CDR3 is TGCGCCAGCCGGGTTCAGGGGGCCTACGAGCAGTACTTC.

The chain joins TRBV10-2 to TRBJ1-5; D is unclear. The germline gives CDR1 WSHSY, CDR2 SAAADI. CDR3 length: 14 amino acids. The V end lost 0 bases, the J end lost 7 bases, and 10 bases lay between the germline ends. This CDR3 is CASSESTREQPQHF. In DNA, the CDR3 is TGCGCCAGCAGTGAGTCGACAAGAGAGCAGCCCCAGCATTTT.